A single sample is the source of the 18 T cell receptor beta chains below, sequenced in a study of CD8 T cells in Susac syndrome. The authors reverse transcribed 0.5 to 1 ug RNA with random hexamers. From the immunoSEQ multiplex PCR reads, TCRdb called clonotypes with MiXCR, one entry per CDR3 protein. This table holds about 120,000 distinct CDR3 sequences, 85% to 95% found once. Sequencing input: CD4+ T cells from PBMCs. These receptor sequences come from a human donor in good health.

The chain joins TRBV9 to TRBJ1-2; 7 bases match TRBD1. Germline V gene sequence: CDR1 SGDLS, CDR2 YYNGEE. With 4 bases clipped from V and 8 bases from J, the junction kept 11 bases outside the gene matches. The CDR3 sequence is 14 residues long. Here the CDR3 DNA reads TGTGCCAGCAGCACCGGACAGGTGGGGAGCGGCTACACCTTC. Protein product: CASSTGQVGSGYTF.

The CDR3 loop is CSVQRDMGEGIQYF. For the CDR3, the DNA is TGCAGCGTCCAGCGGGACATGGGGGAGGGCATTCAGTACTTC. J is TRBJ2-4 and V is TRBV29-1; the D gene is possibly TRBD2 (7 bases). V was clipped by 6 bases and J by 9 bases, with 21 bases between them. The CDR3 consists of 14 residues. Germline V gene data show CDR1 as SQVTM and CDR2 as ANQGSEA.

The CDR3 here is CASSERGYDSIEAFF. The CDR3 DNA sequence: TGTGCCAGCAGTGAACGCGGGTATGATTCGATTGAAGCTTTCTTT. The rearrangement links TRBV25-1 to TRBJ1-1, with D hard to call. Trimming left V 2 bases short and J 7 bases short, with 17 bases between. Per germline, CDR1 MGHDK and CDR2 SYGVNS. The CDR3 spans 15 residues.

The chain combines TRBV5-1 with TRBJ1-2; D unclear. The germline gives CDR1 SGHRS, CDR2 YFSETQ. This CDR3 spans 13 amino acids. V shed 0 bases and J shed 5 bases, with 8 bases lying between them. Written as DNA, the CDR3 is TGCGCCAGCAGCTTGGCCAGCGGTTATGGCTACACCTTC. Amino acid sequence: CASSLASGYGYTF.

The rearrangement joins TRBV7-6 to TRBJ1-1, with TRBD1 matching over 10 bases. Unmatched junction bases numbered 0, after V lost 1 base and J lost 7 bases. Germline CDR1 SGHVS, CDR2 FNYEAQ. This CDR3 region has 13 residues. The CDR3 DNA sequence: TGTGCCAGCAGCTTAGGGGACAGGGGTGAAGCTTTCTTT. Encoded protein: CASSLGDRGEAFF.

J is TRBJ2-7 and V is TRBV19, with no clear D. Germline V CDR1 and CDR2: LNHDA, SQIVND (reference sequence). The CDR3 covers 15 residues. The ends were cut back, 7 bases at V and 3 bases at J, with 19 bases in the middle. The CDR3 DNA sequence: TGTGCCAGTACCCCCAGCAGAGCAAACCGCTACGAGCAGTACTTC. As protein: CASTPSRANRYEQYF. Full variable domain (rest looked up from reference TRBV19 and TRBJ2-7): DGGITQSPKYLFRKEGQNVTLSCEQNLNHDAMYWYRQDPGQGLRLIYYSQIVNDFQKGDIAEGYSVSREKKESFPLTVTSAQKNPTAFYLCASTPSRANRYEQYFGPGTRLTVT.

The chain has TRBV20-1 and TRBJ2-7; 8 nucleotides line up with TRBD1. Germline V gene lookup returns CDR1 DFQATT and CDR2 SNEGSKA (reference sequence). Trimming cost V 2 bases and J 6 bases; bases outside gene matches: 6. The CDR3 spans 13 residues. In DNA, the CDR3 is TGCAGTGCTAGACCGGGACAGGTCGGCGAGCAGTACTTC. Amino acids: CSARPGQVGEQYF.

In its sample, this clonotype was seen once. V is TRBV29-1 and J is TRBJ2-5, with 11 bases fitting TRBD2. The germline V gene encodes CDR1 SQVTM and CDR2 ANQGSEA. The CDR3 loop spans 14 amino acids. The V gene end was trimmed by 8 bases and the J gene end by 3 bases; junction bases not matched to a gene: 8. The CDR3 sequence: CSILAGGPKETQYF. CDR3 bases: TGCAGCATCTTAGCGGGGGGGCCAAAAGAGACCCAGTACTTC. The full variable domain, in which reference TRBV29-1 and TRBJ2-5 provide the parts outside the CDR3, is SAVISQKPSRDICQRGTSLTIQCQVDSQVTMMFWYRQQPGQSLTLIATANQGSEATYESGFVIDKFPISRPNLTFSTLTVSNMSPEDSSIYLCSILAGGPKETQYFGPGTRLLVL.

The rearrangement uses TRBV2 and TRBJ1-1; no firm D call. Between the trimmed V and J ends, which lost 7 bases and 0 bases, there was a span of 12 bases. There are 14 residues in the CDR3. CDR1 and CDR2 (germline): SNHLY, FYNNEI. This CDR3 is CASTTALMNTEAFF. Here the CDR3 DNA reads TGTGCCAGCACGACGGCTCTCATGAACACTGAAGCTTTCTTT.

CDR3 nucleotide sequence: TGTGCCAGCAGCTTGGTTTCCGGAGGAGATACGCAGTATTTT. It codes for CASSLVSGGDTQYF. V and J are TRBV5-4 and TRBJ2-3; D might be TRBD2 (5 bases). Deletions cut 0 bases from V and 5 bases from J, with 10 bases between. This CDR3 comprises 14 residues. CDR1 and CDR2 (germline): SGHNT, YYREEE (reference sequence).

V and J are TRBV20-1 and TRBJ2-1, with TRBD1 matching 10 bases. Germline loops: CDR1 DFQATT, CDR2 SNEGSKA (reference sequence). Germline trimming cut 7 bases from V and 9 bases from J; bases unmatched to any gene: 18. The CDR3 has 16 residues. In nucleotides, the CDR3 is TGCAGTGGAGAACTTGTGGGACAGGGGTGGTATACTGAGCAGTTCTTC. Its protein is CSGELVGQGWYTEQFF.

The chain links TRBV14 to TRBJ1-6; D unclear. The CDR3 spans 16 residues. V dropped 1 base and J dropped 7 bases, with 14 bases sitting between them. The germline CDR1 and CDR2 sequences are SGHDN and FVKESK. In DNA, the CDR3 is TGTGCCAGCAGCCAAGGCCGGCGGAGCGAGAATTCACCCCTCCACTTT. It codes for CASSQGRRSENSPLHF.

The chain joins TRBV12-3 or TRBV12-4 to TRBJ1-1, with 10 bases identical to TRBD1. There are 15 residues in the CDR3. The V and J ends lost 6 bases and 2 bases, in that order; junction bases with no gene match: 6. CDR3 in DNA: TGTGCCAGCAGGGACAGGGGGTCTCTCAACACTGAAGCTTTCTTT. Translation gives CASRDRGSLNTEAFF.

The chain combines TRBV11-2 with TRBJ1-1, with 11 bases lining up with TRBD1. This CDR3 spans 17 amino acids. The trim removed 4 bases at V and 4 bases at J, leaving 11 bases unmatched. Germline V gene lookup returns CDR1 SGHAT and CDR2 FQNNGV. The CDR3 protein is CASSSGQGATAVTEAFF. DNA for the CDR3: TGTGCCAGCAGCTCCGGACAGGGGGCGACGGCCGTCACTGAAGCTTTCTTT.

This clonotype was seen just once. The chain links TRBV5-1 to TRBJ1-4; no firm D call. Deletions cut 1 base from V and 8 bases from J, with 15 bases between. CDR1 and CDR2 from the germline V gene are SGHRS and YFSETQ. This CDR3 has 15 amino acids. CDR3 sequence reads: CASSLMTPEGEKLFF. The CDR3 DNA is TGCGCCAGCAGCTTGATGACTCCCGAAGGGGAAAAACTGTTTTTT. Using reference TRBV5-1 and TRBJ1-4 for the parts outside the CDR3, the full variable domain is KAGVTQTPRYLIKTRGQQVTLSCSPISGHRSVSWYQQTPGQGLQFLFEYFSETQRNKGNFPGRFSGRQFSNSRSEMNVSTLELGDSALYLCASSLMTPEGEKLFFGSGTQLSVL.

CDR3 protein: CASSSAGGWDEQYF. The CDR3 bases are TGTGCCAGCAGCTCTGCAGGGGGATGGGACGAGCAGTACTTC. The chain employs TRBV7-3 and TRBJ2-7; 7 bases are a match to TRBD1. The CDR3 contains 14 residues. Germline loops: CDR1 SGHTA, CDR2 FQGTGA. The V and J ends lost 4 bases and 5 bases, in that order; junction bases with no gene match: 8.

The chain combines TRBV20-1 with TRBJ1-2, with 7 positions matching TRBD1. The CDR3 is made up of 12 amino acids. V shed 6 bases, J shed 3 bases, and the junction held 4 bases outside the gene matches. Germline-derived CDR1 and CDR2 are DFQATT and SNEGSKA (reference sequence). Written as DNA, the CDR3 is TGCAGTGCCCAAGGACAGGACTATGGCTACACCTTC. Its protein product is CSAQGQDYGYTF.

V and J are TRBV27 and TRBJ2-7; either TRBD1 or TRBD2 may supply D (5 bases each). Germline values: CDR1 MNHEY, CDR2 SMNVEV (reference sequence). V was shortened by 1 base and J by 2 bases, with 12 bases between the two germline ends. The CDR3 is 15 amino acids. CDR3 sequence reads: CASSLFRGPPYEQYF. The DNA of the CDR3 is TGTGCCAGCAGTTTATTTCGGGGCCCCCCCTACGAGCAGTACTTC.